Listed below are T cell receptor beta chains from one sample, sequenced in a study of blood T cell repertoires in COVID-19. Measured with immunoSEQ multiplex PCR; TCRdb has only the in-frame clones, and not every one. The profile shows about 130,000 clones, just under 85% of them singletons. Source material: PBMCs or T cells enriched from blood (not recorded which). These receptors originate from a man in his fifties who had recovered from COVID-19. Both conserved end residues are part of each CDR3. Fields, in order: J gene, D gene, clone size, V gene, CDR3 DNA, CDR3 protein. D genes are given only for firm matches. Clone size is shown for a subset of rows, as once, few, many or a class of expanded clone.

J: TRBJ2-7; D: NA; size: few; V: TRBV15; DNA: TGTGCCACCAGCAGAGAAAGGGGAAGGGTCTACGAGCAGTACTTC; CDR3: CATSRERGRVYEQYF
J: TRBJ2-3; D: TRBD1; size: NA; V: TRBV6-6; DNA: TGTGCCAGCAGTTACGGGGACAGGGTGTCGGATACGCAGTATTTT; CDR3: CASSYGDRVSDTQYF
J: TRBJ1-1; D: NA; size: NA; V: TRBV28; DNA: TGTGCCAGCAGTTCGCCCGCAGGGAACACTGAAGCTTTCTTT; CDR3: CASSSPAGNTEAFF
J: TRBJ2-3; D: NA; size: NA; V: TRBV12-3/TRBV12-4; DNA: TGTGCCAGCAGTTTTCCGGGGGCAGATACGCAGTATTTT; CDR3: CASSFPGADTQYF
J: TRBJ1-2; D: TRBD1; size: NA; V: TRBV27; DNA: TGTGCCAGCAGTCGGCAGGGACAGGGATCTGGCTACACCTTC; CDR3: CASSRQGQGSGYTF
J: TRBJ2-1; D: TRBD2; size: few; V: TRBV5-4; DNA: TGTGCCAGCAGCCCCCAGACTAGCCTACCAGGGGAGCAGTTCTTC; CDR3: CASSPQTSLPGEQFF
J: TRBJ2-7; D: TRBD2; size: NA; V: TRBV7-2; DNA: TGTGCCAGCAGCTTGGGTATTCCTAGCGGATCCTACGAGCAGTACTTC; CDR3: CASSLGIPSGSYEQYF
J: TRBJ1-4; D: TRBD1; size: NA; V: TRBV11-2; DNA: TGTGCCAGCAGCTTGGACAGGGGTGGAGAAAAACTGTTTTTT; CDR3: CASSLDRGGEKLFF
J: TRBJ2-7; D: NA; size: NA; V: TRBV3-1/TRBV3-2; DNA: TGTGCCAGCAGCCCTCGGACAACCTACGAGCAGTACTTC; CDR3: CASSPRTTYEQYF
J: TRBJ2-1; D: NA; size: NA; V: TRBV7-2; DNA: TGTGCCAGCAGCTTGTACGAGCTAGATGTGGAGTTCTTC; CDR3: CASSLYELDVEFF
J: TRBJ2-4; D: TRBD1; size: NA; V: TRBV6-2/TRBV6-3; DNA: TGTGCCAGCAGCAGCGACAGGGGAGCCAAAAACATTCAGTACTTC; CDR3: CASSSDRGAKNIQYF
J: TRBJ2-6; D: NA; size: NA; V: TRBV7-2; DNA: TGTGCCAGCAGCCCCATCAGGGCCGTTATATCCTCTGGGGCCAACGTCCTGACTTTC; CDR3: CASSPIRAVISSGANVLTF
J: TRBJ2-2; D: TRBD2; size: NA; V: TRBV5-1; DNA: TGCGCCAGCAGCCGGACTAGCGGGGGGGCGCAGAACACCGGGGAGCTGTTTTTT; CDR3: CASSRTSGGAQNTGELFF
J: TRBJ1-3; D: NA; size: NA; V: TRBV3-1/TRBV3-2; DNA: TGTGCCAGCAGCCAAGCAGGGGCTGGAAACACCATATATTTT; CDR3: CASSQAGAGNTIYF
J: TRBJ2-1; D: NA; size: NA; V: TRBV7-6; DNA: TGTGCCAGCAGCTTATTCAGGGGCGATGAGCAGTTCTTC; CDR3: CASSLFRGDEQFF
J: TRBJ2-7; D: NA; size: NA; V: TRBV7-9; DNA: TGTGCCAGCAGCTCACAGGGCCCAGGCTCCTACGAGCAGTACTTC; CDR3: CASSSQGPGSYEQYF
J: TRBJ2-1; D: TRBD2; size: NA; V: TRBV28; DNA: TGTGCCAGCAGTTCAACCGGGACTAGCGGGGGTGTGCAGTTCTTC; CDR3: CASSSTGTSGGVQFF
J: TRBJ1-6; D: TRBD1; size: NA; V: TRBV9; DNA: TGTGCCAGCACCTCAGGTGGGACAGGGGTTTCACCCCTCCACTTT; CDR3: CASTSGGTGVSPLHF
J: TRBJ2-7; D: NA; size: NA; V: TRBV14; DNA: TGTGCCAGCAGCCAAGCGCGGGACAGACAGTACGAGCAGTACTTC; CDR3: CASSQARDRQYEQYF
J: TRBJ1-2; D: NA; size: NA; V: TRBV6-7; DNA: TGTGCCAGCAGAAAATCGTTCGGGGTCGAGGGCTATGGCTACACCTTC; CDR3: CASRKSFGVEGYGYTF
J: TRBJ2-1; D: NA; size: NA; V: TRBV27; DNA: TGTGCCAGCAGTTTGGGGCCGCGGATCAGCTCCTACAATGAGCAGTTCTTC; CDR3: CASSLGPRISSYNEQFF
J: TRBJ1-2; D: TRBD1; size: NA; V: TRBV7-8; DNA: TGTGCCAGCAGCTTAGTTCGTGGGGACAGTCCCACCTTC; CDR3: CASSLVRGDSPTF
J: TRBJ1-2; D: TRBD1; size: NA; V: TRBV3-1/TRBV3-2; DNA: TGTGCCAGCAGCCCTTTAACAGGGGCGGCCTATGGCTACACCTTC; CDR3: CASSPLTGAAYGYTF
J: TRBJ2-3; D: TRBD1; size: NA; V: TRBV11-1; DNA: TGTGCCAGCAGCTTAGGCCCGGGACAGGGCGCAGATACGCAGTATTTT; CDR3: CASSLGPGQGADTQYF
J: TRBJ2-7; D: NA; size: NA; V: TRBV4-3; DNA: TGCGCCAGCTCCCTCGGGACTGACTCCTACGAGCAGTACTTC; CDR3: CASSLGTDSYEQYF
J: TRBJ2-2; D: TRBD2; size: NA; V: TRBV5-1; DNA: TGCGCCAGCAGCTTGGCGACTAGCAGCACCGGGGAGCTGTTTTTT; CDR3: CASSLATSSTGELFF
J: TRBJ1-6; D: NA; size: few; V: TRBV6-5; DNA: TGTGCCAGCAGGAACGGGGGTTCACCCCTCCACTTT; CDR3: CASRNGGSPLHF
J: TRBJ2-7; D: NA; size: NA; V: TRBV28; DNA: TGTGCCAGCAGTCCCCCGGACTATTCCTACGAGCAGTACTTC; CDR3: CASSPPDYSYEQYF
J: TRBJ1-2; D: TRBD1; size: few; V: TRBV7-3; DNA: TGTGCCAGCAGCTTCAAGCCAGGGGGCGCCGGCTATGGCTACACCTTC; CDR3: CASSFKPGGAGYGYTF
J: TRBJ1-5; D: TRBD1; size: NA; V: TRBV7-9; DNA: TGTGCCAGCAGCGCTGGGACAGATAGCAATCAGCCCCAGCATTTT; CDR3: CASSAGTDSNQPQHF
J: TRBJ2-7; D: TRBD2; size: NA; V: TRBV7-8; DNA: TGTGCCAGCAGCTTAGGACTAGCGGGTTCCTACGAGCAGTACTTC; CDR3: CASSLGLAGSYEQYF
J: TRBJ2-2; D: TRBD1; size: once; V: TRBV11-3; DNA: TGTGCCAGCAGCCCGAGGGACAGGGCCCTTAGCACCGGGGAGCTGTTTTTT; CDR3: CASSPRDRALSTGELFF
J: TRBJ2-3; D: TRBD2; size: NA; V: TRBV19; DNA: TGTGCCAGTAGTATGGGAGGGTTCTTCACAGATACGCAGTATTTT; CDR3: CASSMGGFFTDTQYF
J: TRBJ2-5; D: TRBD2; size: NA; V: TRBV6-4; DNA: TGTGCCAGCAGCGAGAATCGACTAGCGGGTAAAGAGACCCAGTACTTC; CDR3: CASSENRLAGKETQYF
J: TRBJ1-2; D: TRBD1; size: NA; V: TRBV2; DNA: TGTGCCACCTCCCCCTCGACAGGGGAGGGTGGCTACACCTTC; CDR3: CATSPSTGEGGYTF
J: TRBJ1-1; D: NA; size: NA; V: TRBV10-3; DNA: TGTGCCTCGGGCGGGGAGGTTCAGAACACTGAAGCTTTCTTT; CDR3: CASGGEVQNTEAFF
J: TRBJ1-1; D: TRBD1; size: NA; V: TRBV9; DNA: TGTGCCAGCAGCTTGACAGGGGCGAGCACTGAAGCTTTCTTT; CDR3: CASSLTGASTEAFF
J: TRBJ1-3; D: TRBD1; size: few; V: TRBV28; DNA: TGTGCCAGCAGCCATTCGACAGGGGGGAACACCATATATTTT; CDR3: CASSHSTGGNTIYF
J: TRBJ2-5; D: NA; size: NA; V: TRBV7-8; DNA: TGTGCCAGCAGCGTCTCACTAACGGTGGCAGAGACCCAGTACTTC; CDR3: CASSVSLTVAETQYF